This is a list of T cell receptor beta chains from one sample in a study of OX40 agonist ivuxolimab in advanced cancers. The method was immunoSEQ multiplex PCR; TCRdb's version includes in-frame clones alone and lacks a portion of them. The sample yields tens of thousands of clones, approximately 89% seen once. Sequencing was performed on CD4+ or CD8+ T cells sorted from blood, taken in a trial of the OX40 agonist ivuxolimab. The receptor source for this set is an adult with an advanced solid tumor such as melanoma, head and neck, liver or kidney cancer. CDR3s include the opening cysteine and the closing phenylalanine or tryptophan. The order of the fields is D gene, V gene, J gene, CDR3 length, CDR3 protein, CDR3 DNA. The D gene is left open where the match is weak.

TRBD1	TRBV30	TRBJ1-2	13	CAFLDRANYGYTF	TGTGCCTTTCTTGACAGGGCAAACTATGGCTACACCTTC
NA	TRBV10-3	TRBJ2-2	13	CAIMTSPGRELFF	TGTGCCATCATGACTAGTCCCGGCCGGGAGCTGTTTTTT
NA	TRBV30	TRBJ1-4	15	CAWGAGFRGDEKLFF	TGTGCCTGGGGAGCCGGTTTCCGGGGGGATGAAAAACTGTTTTTT
TRBD1	TRBV6-5	TRBJ1-1	15	CASSRTGAMNTEAFF	TGTGCCAGCAGTAGAACAGGGGCCATGAACACTGAAGCTTTCTTT
NA	TRBV7-8	TRBJ2-4	15	CASSFSGTFLNIQYF	TGTGCCAGCAGCTTCTCCGGGACCTTCCTAAACATTCAGTACTTC
TRBD1	TRBV5-8	TRBJ2-3	15	CASSLAGQGLDTQYF	TGTGCCAGCAGCTTGGCGGGACAGGGGCTGGATACGCAGTATTTT
NA	TRBV4-1	TRBJ2-6	17	CASSQARSLSGANVLTF	TGCGCCAGCAGCCAAGCACGCAGCCTCTCTGGGGCCAACGTCCTGACTTTC
NA	TRBV7-2	TRBJ1-4	15	CASSLPQAGNEKLFF	TGTGCCAGCAGCTTACCCCAGGCCGGGAATGAAAAACTGTTTTTT
TRBD2	TRBV5-6	TRBJ2-7	16	CASSQGLAGDLYEQYF	TGTGCCAGCAGCCAGGGACTAGCGGGAGACCTCTACGAGCAGTACTTC
TRBD1	TRBV6-5	TRBJ1-1	14	CASTKRTGVPEAFF	TGTGCCAGCACCAAACGGACAGGAGTACCTGAAGCTTTCTTT
NA	TRBV18	TRBJ2-7	14	CASSPTQGSYEQYF	TGTGCCAGCTCACCAACACAGGGATCCTACGAGCAGTACTTC
NA	TRBV11-2	TRBJ1-1	12	CASSLIESEAFF	TGTGCCAGCAGCTTAATCGAGTCTGAAGCTTTCTTT
NA	TRBV6-6	TRBJ1-2	15	CASSYQATGHYGYTF	TGTGCCAGCAGTTACCAGGCGACAGGACACTATGGCTACACCTTC
NA	TRBV9	TRBJ1-2	15	CASSAAGNSNYGYTF	TGTGCCAGCAGCGCCGCGGGAAACTCCAACTATGGCTACACCTTC
NA	TRBV10-3	TRBJ2-5	16	CAISESTMAGQETQYF	TGTGCCATCAGTGAGTCGACTATGGCGGGACAAGAGACCCAGTACTTC
NA	TRBV14	TRBJ2-3	14	CASSQVEFADTQYF	TGTGCCAGCAGCCAAGTTGAATTTGCGGATACGCAGTATTTT
NA	TRBV10-3	TRBJ2-3	15	CAIGASALSTDTQYF	TGTGCCATCGGGGCTAGCGCCCTCAGCACAGATACGCAGTATTTT
TRBD1	TRBV28	TRBJ2-7	15	CASRSGTAESYEQYF	TGTGCCAGCAGGTCTGGGACAGCCGAAAGCTACGAGCAGTACTTC
NA	TRBV27	TRBJ2-1	14	CASSPRQEYNEQFF	TGTGCCAGCAGTCCCCGACAGGAGTACAATGAGCAGTTCTTC
NA	TRBV30	TRBJ1-1	13	CAWSVPGVAEAFF	TGTGCCTGGAGTGTACCAGGGGTAGCTGAAGCTTTCTTT
TRBD1	TRBV5-6	TRBJ2-5	13	CASSLGTVETQYF	TGTGCCAGCAGCCTAGGGACAGTTGAGACCCAGTACTTC
TRBD2	TRBV7-6	TRBJ2-3	18	CASSLTLGLAGGTDTQYF	TGTGCCAGCAGCTTAACCCTAGGTCTAGCGGGGGGCACAGATACGCAGTATTTT
NA	TRBV23-1	TRBJ2-7	15	CASPTGTAVGCEQYF	TGCGCCAGCCCGACCGGGACCGCTGTGGGGTGCGAGCAGTACTTC
NA	TRBV6-5	TRBJ1-3	13	CASSPSAGNTIYF	TGTGCCAGCAGCCCATCCGCTGGAAACACCATATATTTT
TRBD1	TRBV4-1	TRBJ2-6	18	CASSPGQGPSSGANVLTF	TGCGCCAGCAGCCCCGGACAGGGCCCTAGCTCTGGGGCCAACGTCCTGACTTTC
NA	TRBV4-1	TRBJ2-1	13	CASSHDYYNEQFF	TGCGCCAGCAGCCACGACTATTACAATGAGCAGTTCTTC
NA	TRBV5-1	TRBJ1-1	14	CASSLAIQNTEAFF	TGCGCCAGCAGCTTGGCCATACAGAACACTGAAGCTTTCTTT
NA	TRBV11-3	TRBJ2-1	15	CASSLGGETYNEQFF	TGTGCCAGCAGCTTAGGGGGCGAGACGTACAATGAGCAGTTCTTC
TRBD2	TRBV7-6	TRBJ2-1	17	CASSLGGTSGSYNEQFF	TGTGCCAGCAGCTTAGGGGGGACTAGCGGAAGCTACAATGAGCAGTTCTTC
TRBD1	TRBV5-4	TRBJ1-5	13	CASSLGQGQPQHF	TGTGCCAGCAGCTTGGGACAGGGGCAGCCCCAGCATTTT
TRBD2	TRBV7-9	TRBJ2-2	17	CASSLFVSGRAAGELFF	TGTGCCAGCAGCTTATTCGTTAGCGGGAGGGCCGCCGGGGAGCTGTTTTTT